These 16 T cell receptor beta chains came from one sample sequenced in a study of T cell changes during pregnancy in multiple sclerosis. Some clones are missing from TCRdb's copy, which holds only in-frame ones; the method was immunoSEQ multiplex PCR. This sample yields about 24,000 clones, of which about nine tenths are seen a single time; 9.4% belongs to the top ten. The starting material was CD8+ T cells from peripheral blood mononuclear cells, obtained in the third trimester of pregnancy. These receptors were obtained from a female donor in good health, enrolled as a control in a pregnancy study.

This clone appeared once. The chain joins TRBV27 to TRBJ2-2; D perhaps matches TRBD1 (6 bases). The V gene lost 8 bases and the J gene lost 5 bases, with 9 bases spanning the gap. Germline values: CDR1 MNHEY, CDR2 SMNVEV (reference sequence). The CDR3 has 12 residues. The CDR3 loop is CASGRGTGELFF. Here the CDR3 DNA reads TGTGCCAGCGGCAGGGGTACCGGGGAGCTGTTTTTT.

The J gene is TRBJ2-7, the V gene TRBV18; 9 nucleotides agree with TRBD2. The CDR3 sequence is 15 residues long. V shed 2 bases, J shed 4 bases, and the junction held 6 bases outside the gene matches. Germline values: CDR1 KGHSH, CDR2 LQKENI. CDR3 nucleotides: TGTGCCAGCTCACCATTAGCAGCGGGAGGTTACGAGCAGTACTTC. This translates into CASSPLAAGGYEQYF. Full variable domain (remainder filled in from reference TRBV18 and TRBJ2-7): NAGVMQNPRHLVRRRGQEARLRCSPMKGHSHVYWYRQLPEEGLKFMVYLQKENIIDESGMPKERFSAEFPKEGPSILRIQQVVRGDSAAYFCASSPLAAGGYEQYFGPGTRLTVT.

This clone counts as medium-sized. The J gene is TRBJ2-2, the V gene TRBV25-1; weak D call: TRBD1 (5 bases). V lost 2 bases and J 6 bases, leaving 10 bases between the germline ends. From germline, CDR1 is MGHDK and CDR2 SYGVNS. There are 14 residues in the CDR3. CDR3 sequence (DNA): TGTGCCAGCAGTGAAGGACACGATGCCGGGGAGCTGTTTTTT. Protein: CASSEGHDAGELFF.

This rearrangement joins TRBV30 to TRBJ1-6, with TRBD1 matching over 10 bases. The V gene's germline CDR1 is GTSNPN and CDR2 SVGIG (reference sequence). The V segment lost 2 bases and the J segment 10 bases; nucleotides outside the gene matches: 2. This CDR3 is 13 amino acids long. Here the CDR3 reads CAWSSTGGSPLHF. CDR3 DNA sequence: TGTGCCTGGAGTTCGACAGGGGGCTCACCCCTCCACTTT.

V usage is TRBV27 and J usage is TRBJ2-7; D gene unclear. The CDR3 has 13 residues. The germline V gene has CDR1 MNHEY and CDR2 SMNVEV (reference sequence). Trimming shortened V by 3 bases and J by 1 base, and 7 bases separated the two germline ends. The CDR3 DNA sequence: TGTGCCAGCAGTTTTTCGGGTTCCTACGAGCAGTACTTC. It yields the protein CASSFSGSYEQYF.

The chain joins TRBV4-1 to TRBJ2-7; tentative D call: TRBD2 (5 bases). CDR3 length: 14 residues. Per the germline V gene, CDR1 is MGHRA and CDR2 is YSYEKL. Deletions cut 1 base from V and 4 bases from J, with 11 bases between. CDR3 DNA: TGCGCCAGCAGCCAAGTTAAATCGGGGTACGAGCAGTACTTC. It codes for CASSQVKSGYEQYF.

The V and J genes are TRBV2 and TRBJ2-1; no clear D gene. The V end lost 3 bases, the J end lost 15 bases, and 15 bases lay between the germline ends. CDR3 size: 12 residues. Germline values: CDR1 SNHLY, CDR2 FYNNEI. CDR3 loop: CASSDGQVVAFF. The CDR3, as DNA: TGTGCCAGCAGTGACGGCCAGGTTGTGGCGTTCTTC.

V gene TRBV11-2 combines with J gene TRBJ2-1; tentative D call: TRBD2 (6 bases). The CDR3 consists of 15 residues. With 3 bases removed from V and 4 bases from J, the gap between germline ends came to 13 bases. Germline CDR1 SGHAT, CDR2 FQNNGV. For the CDR3, the DNA is TGTGCCAGCAGCTTTGAGGCGGGGTCATACAATGAGCAGTTCTTC. It specifies CASSFEAGSYNEQFF.

The chain has TRBV5-1 and TRBJ2-2, with 14 bases matching TRBD2. Trimming took 4 bases from V and 3 from J; bases not matched to a gene: 5. The CDR3 contains 17 residues. Germline V gene lookup returns CDR1 SGHRS and CDR2 YFSETQ. This chain's CDR3 is CASSPGLAGEYTGELFF. The DNA of the CDR3 is TGCGCCAGCAGCCCGGGACTAGCGGGGGAGTACACCGGGGAGCTGTTTTTT.

Only one count was recorded for this clone. This chain connects TRBV6-5 to TRBJ2-2; TRBD1 aligns across 10 bases. Looked up from germline, CDR1 is MNHEY and CDR2 is SVGAGI. Unmatched junction bases numbered 3, after V lost 6 bases and J lost 5 bases. The CDR3 contains 14 residues. The DNA of the CDR3 is TGTGCCAGCAGCCGGGACAGGGGTACCGGGGAGCTGTTTTTT. This translates into CASSRDRGTGELFF.

The chain carries TRBV27 and TRBJ2-7; the D gene is possibly TRBD1 (6 bases). This CDR3 has 13 amino acids. V lost 2 bases to trimming and J lost 1 base, with 6 bases between them. Looked up from germline, CDR1 is MNHEY and CDR2 is SMNVEV (reference sequence). CDR3 bases: TGTGCCAGCAGTTTACAGGGGTCCTACGAGCAGTACTTC. Residues: CASSLQGSYEQYF.

This chain joins TRBV6-4 and TRBJ2-3, with D possibly being TRBD2 (5 bases). The V gene lost 0 bases and the J gene lost 3 bases, with 13 bases spanning the gap. CDR3 size: 16 residues. Germline values: CDR1 MRHNA, CDR2 SNTAGT. CDR3 in amino acids: CASSDSGGGGTDTQYF. CDR3 bases: TGTGCCAGCAGTGACTCAGGCGGAGGCGGGACAGATACGCAGTATTTT.

The chain combines TRBV28 with TRBJ1-5; D call uncertain. CDR3 length: 12 amino acids. Germline-derived CDR1 and CDR2 are MDHEN and SYDVKM. Trimming pared 7 bases from V and 6 bases from J, leaving 10 bases between. The CDR3 bases are TGTGCCAGCACCCCTCCCCGTCAGCCCCAGCATTTT. Translated: CASTPPRQPQHF.

This CDR3 reads CASRPGSGGPHTQYF. CDR3 nucleotides: TGTGCCAGCAGACCCGGCAGCGGGGGGCCGCATACGCAGTATTTT. The chain has TRBV27 and TRBJ2-3; TRBD2 matches at 9 bases. The CDR3 sequence is 15 residues long. The junction had 11 bases not matched to a gene; V was cut back by 6 bases and J by 7 bases. Germline-derived CDR1 and CDR2 are MNHEY and SMNVEV (reference sequence).

This clone was seen only once. The rearrangement uses TRBV5-1 and TRBJ2-7; 15 bases fit TRBD2. V was pared by 4 bases and J by 5 bases, with 10 bases of the junction left unmatched. The CDR3 runs to 17 residues. Germline assignment: CDR1 SGHRS and CDR2 YFSETQ. In DNA form, the CDR3 reads TGCGCCAGCAGCCCGGGACTAGCGGGAGGCCGGGTTCACGAGCAGTACTTC. Encoded protein: CASSPGLAGGRVHEQYF.

J is TRBJ1-1 and V is TRBV30; D call uncertain. The CDR3 sequence is 11 residues long. V was clipped by 3 bases and J by 3 bases, with 5 bases between them. CDR1 GTSNPN and CDR2 SVGIG come from the germline V gene (reference sequence). The DNA for the CDR3 is TGTGCCTGGAGGGACTACACTGAAGCTTTCTTT. Protein: CAWRDYTEAFF.